The rows below give T cell receptor beta chains drawn from one sample of a study of shared clonotypes between healthy human individuals. Sequencing was performed with immunoSEQ multiplex PCR; in TCRdb, only in-frame clones are kept and a portion is missing. The table lists 2 million to 2.5 million clones, 90% to 97% of them singletons. The sequenced material came from naive CD4+ T cells sorted from blood. The receptors stem from a man aged 18 to 29 in good health. Both conserved end residues are part of each CDR3. The D gene is left open where the match is weak.

V,J,D,CDR3,DNA
TRBV19,TRBJ2-7,NA,CASSGRDGYEQYF,TGTGCCAGTAGTGGCAGGGACGGCTACGAGCAGTACTTC
TRBV7-9,TRBJ2-2,TRBD1,CASRDRASTGELFF,TGTGCCAGCAGGGACAGGGCAAGCACCGGGGAGCTGTTTTTT
TRBV4-1,TRBJ1-2,NA,CASSHVSGEMRLGYTF,TGCGCCAGCAGCCACGTCTCGGGGGAAATGCGGTTGGGCTACACCTTC
TRBV11-2,TRBJ1-6,NA,CASSATRTASSYNSPLHF,TGTGCCAGCAGCGCCACCCGGACGGCGAGCTCCTATAATTCACCCCTCCACTTT
TRBV29-1,TRBJ1-4,NA,CSVLLSTGSEKLFF,TGCAGCGTTCTTCTTTCGACAGGCTCTGAAAAACTGTTTTTT
TRBV11-2,TRBJ1-2,TRBD1,CASSLLDRPSYGYTF,TGTGCCAGCAGCTTATTGGACAGGCCCAGCTATGGCTACACCTTC
TRBV7-9,TRBJ1-2,NA,CATFVFQGHGYTF,TGTGCCACCTTTGTGTTTCAGGGCCATGGCTACACCTTC
TRBV19,TRBJ2-1,NA,CASIPRAGSSYNEQFF,TGTGCCAGTATCCCCCGGGCGGGAAGCTCCTACAATGAGCAGTTCTTC
TRBV5-4,TRBJ1-2,TRBD1,CASSTTTGVSYGYTF,TGTGCCAGCAGCACGACAACAGGGGTTAGCTATGGCTACACCTTC
TRBV27,TRBJ2-7,TRBD1,CASSGQGAVAQYF,TGTGCCAGCAGCGGACAGGGGGCGGTTGCGCAGTACTTC
TRBV6-6,TRBJ2-4,NA,CASSYSPGDAKNIQYF,TGTGCCAGCAGTTACTCCCCGGGGGATGCCAAAAACATTCAGTACTTC